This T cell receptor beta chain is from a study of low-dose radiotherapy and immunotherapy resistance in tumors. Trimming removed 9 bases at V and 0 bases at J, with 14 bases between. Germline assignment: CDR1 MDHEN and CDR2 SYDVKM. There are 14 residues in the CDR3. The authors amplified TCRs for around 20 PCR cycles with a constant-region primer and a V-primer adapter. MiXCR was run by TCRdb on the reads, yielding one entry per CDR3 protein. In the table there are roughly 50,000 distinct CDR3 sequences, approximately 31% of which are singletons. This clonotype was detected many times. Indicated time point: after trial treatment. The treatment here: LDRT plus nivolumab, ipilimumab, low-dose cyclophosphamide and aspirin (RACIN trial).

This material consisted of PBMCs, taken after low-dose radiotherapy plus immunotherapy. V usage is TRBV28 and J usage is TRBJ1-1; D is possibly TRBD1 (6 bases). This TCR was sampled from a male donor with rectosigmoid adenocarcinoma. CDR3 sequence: CASKTGHLNTEAFF. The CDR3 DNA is TGTGCCAGTAAAACGGGACACTTGAACACTGAAGCTTTCTTT.